This TCR beta chain is drawn from a study of blood T cell repertoires in COVID-19. The overall study: Some COVID-19 samples were acute and others convalescent; all came from the United States, Italy and Spain. Sample material is recorded as cDNA or gDNA derived from T cells, B-cell-depleted T cells, or PBMCs.

As processed by the authors: Using reference gene primer amplification, nucleated cell counts were estimated. Here immunoSEQ multiplex PCR was the method, and the copy in TCRdb shows in-frame clones only, minus some. D and trimming come from the DNA, and the V and J calls and clone size come from that table. The data hold roughly 150,000 clones, with over 80% observed a single time. On this clone itself: At one end, the junction sequence differs from germline, possibly due to a read error.

The sequenced material came from peripheral blood. The receptor was isolated from a man of 80 years or more with acute or convalescent COVID-19.

The CDR3, as DNA: TGTGCCAGCAGCACTCAACTAGCGGGAGATCCACAGAGGTTC. Translating it yields CASSTQLAGDPQRF. This chain uses TRBV11-2 with TRBJ2-7, with 11 bases that match TRBD2. CDR1 is SGHAT and CDR2 is FQNNGV in the germline V gene. The CDR3 consists of 14 residues. The full variable domain, with the rest looked up from reference TRBV11-2 and TRBJ2-7, is EAGVAQSPRYKIIEKRQSVAFWCNPISGHATLYWYQQILGQGPKLLIQFQNNGVVDDSQLPKDRFSAERLKGVDSTLKIQPAKLEDSAVYLCASSTQLAGDPQRFGPGTRLTVT.